These 10 T cell receptor beta chains share one sample of origin, sequenced in a study of identical twins. TCRdb re-called the 5' RACE reads with MiXCR, one entry per CDR3 protein. The sample includes 120,000 to 150,000 distinct CDR3 sequences, 3% to 4% of them seen just once. Sequencing was done on a sample of memory T cells sorted from blood. These receptor sequences come from a man aged 18 to 30 in good health.

Many counts were recorded for this clonotype. The gene calls are TRBV4-1 and TRBJ2-5, with 12 bases lining up with TRBD1. This CDR3 is built from 17 residues. J lost 7 bases, V lost 2 bases, and 11 bases had no gene match. The germline gives CDR1 MGHRA, CDR2 YSYEKL. CDR3 loop: CASSQLPGQGAQGTQYF. In DNA, the CDR3 is TGCGCCAGCAGCCAATTACCGGGACAGGGGGCGCAGGGGACCCAGTACTTC.

This clonotype was seen ten or more times. V usage is TRBV6-2 or TRBV6-3 and J usage is TRBJ2-7; unclear D gene. Trimming shortened V by 2 bases and J by 3 bases, and 8 bases separated the two germline ends. Germline CDR1 is MNHEY and CDR2 is SVGEGT. The CDR3 is made up of 13 amino acids. CDR3 in amino acids: CASSYRIDYEQYF. The DNA for the CDR3 is TGTGCCAGCAGTTACCGAATAGACTACGAGCAGTACTTC.

The genes are TRBV6-1 and TRBJ1-1; the match to TRBD1 covers 8 bases. The V gene end was trimmed by 6 bases and the J gene end by 4 bases; junction bases not matched to a gene: 10. The CDR3 has 15 amino acids. The V gene's germline CDR1 is MNHNS and CDR2 SASEGT. The CDR3 reads CASSLKTGVVTEAFF. The DNA for the CDR3 is TGTGCCAGCAGCTTGAAGACAGGGGTTGTCACTGAAGCTTTCTTT.

This clonotype was counted at least ten times. V and J are TRBV12-3 or TRBV12-4 and TRBJ2-1; no definite D call. This CDR3 has 13 residues. Trimming removed 4 bases at V and 7 bases at J, with 11 bases between. The CDR3 sequence is CASSWNGVNEQFF. CDR3 coding DNA: TGTGCCAGCAGTTGGAACGGAGTAAATGAGCAGTTCTTC.

This clonotype has at least ten counts. The J gene is TRBJ2-5, the V gene TRBV9; D remains ambiguous. Germline V CDR1 and CDR2: SGDLS, YYNGEE. V was trimmed by 0 bases and J by 2 bases, leaving 14 bases between them. CDR3 size: 16 residues. The DNA for the CDR3 is TGTGCCAGCAGCGTAGCTTTGATGGGCCCTCAAGAGACCCAGTACTTC. Its translation: CASSVALMGPQETQYF.

This clonotype has ten or more counts. The genes are TRBV6-1 and TRBJ1-2; 9 nucleotides align to TRBD1. Germline-derived CDR1 and CDR2 are MNHNS and SASEGT. This CDR3 is built from 17 residues. V dropped 7 bases and J dropped 0; count of bases not matched to a gene: 12. The CDR3: CASTTPQGQGSNYGYTF. As DNA, the CDR3 is TGTGCCAGCACTACCCCCCAGGGACAGGGATCTAACTATGGCTACACCTTC.

This clonotype has a handful of counts. The rearrangement uses TRBV14 and TRBJ2-1; TRBD2 agrees at 12 bases. Germline V gene sequence: CDR1 SGHDN, CDR2 FVKESK. The CDR3 spans 15 residues. The ends lost 1 base at V and 12 bases at J; junction bases unmatched: 7. In nucleotides, the CDR3 is TGTGCCAGCAGCCAAGGTAGACTAGCGGGAGTTAGGCAGTTCTTC. Protein: CASSQGRLAGVRQFF. Together with reference TRBV14 and TRBJ2-1, the CDR3 gives the full variable domain: EAGVTQFPSHSVIEKGQTVTLRCDPISGHDNLYWYRRVMGKEIKFLLHFVKESKQDESGMPNNRFLAERTGGTYSTLKVQPAELEDSGVYFCASSQGRLAGVRQFFGPGTRLTVL.

This clonotype was counted many times. The chain joins TRBV10-3 to TRBJ1-1; D uncertain. In germline, CDR1 is ENHRY, CDR2 SYGVKD. The ends were cut back, 6 bases at V and 0 bases at J, with 8 bases in the middle. The CDR3 contains 13 residues. CDR3 region: CAIRTVMNTEAFF. In nucleotides, the CDR3 is TGTGCCATCAGGACGGTAATGAACACTGAAGCTTTCTTT.

This clonotype was observed at least ten times. The CDR3 here is CASSLRTGEKLFF. CDR3 nucleotides: TGCGCCAGCAGCCTCCGGACAGGTGAAAAACTGTTTTTT. The chain uses TRBV5-1 and TRBJ1-4; 7 bases are shared with TRBD1. Germline CDR1 is SGHRS and CDR2 is YFSETQ. The V segment lost 4 bases and the J segment 7 bases; nucleotides outside the gene matches: 4. This CDR3 has 13 residues.

This clonotype was picked up many times. The chain combines TRBV24-1 with TRBJ2-1; D assignment may be TRBD1 or TRBD2 (6 bases each). Trimming left V 6 bases short and J 8 bases short, with 13 bases between. The CDR3 covers 13 residues. The germline V gene has CDR1 KGHDR and CDR2 SFDVKD. The CDR3 reads CATSRGDVDEQFF. In nucleotides, the CDR3 is TGTGCCACCAGTAGGGGGGACGTCGATGAGCAGTTCTTC.